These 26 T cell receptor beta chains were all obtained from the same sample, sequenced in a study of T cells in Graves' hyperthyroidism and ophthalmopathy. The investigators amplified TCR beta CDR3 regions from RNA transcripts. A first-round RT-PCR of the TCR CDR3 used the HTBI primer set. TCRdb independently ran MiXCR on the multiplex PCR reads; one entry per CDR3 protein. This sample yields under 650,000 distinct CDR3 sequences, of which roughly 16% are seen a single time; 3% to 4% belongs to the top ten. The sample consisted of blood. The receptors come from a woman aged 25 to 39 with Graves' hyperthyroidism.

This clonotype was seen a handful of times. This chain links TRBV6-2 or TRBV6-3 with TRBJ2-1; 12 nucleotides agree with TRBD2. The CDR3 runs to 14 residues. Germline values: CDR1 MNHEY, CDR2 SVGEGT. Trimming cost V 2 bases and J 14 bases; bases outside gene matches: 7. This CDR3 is CASSYPPASGGEFF. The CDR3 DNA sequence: TGTGCCAGCAGTTACCCACCCGCTAGCGGGGGGGAGTTCTTC.

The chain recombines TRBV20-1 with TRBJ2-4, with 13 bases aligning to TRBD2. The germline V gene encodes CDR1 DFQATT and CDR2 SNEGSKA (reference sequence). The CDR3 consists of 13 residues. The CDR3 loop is CTQIRTSGGIQYF. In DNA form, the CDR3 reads TGCACCCAGATACGGACTAGCGGGGGCATTCAGTACTTC.

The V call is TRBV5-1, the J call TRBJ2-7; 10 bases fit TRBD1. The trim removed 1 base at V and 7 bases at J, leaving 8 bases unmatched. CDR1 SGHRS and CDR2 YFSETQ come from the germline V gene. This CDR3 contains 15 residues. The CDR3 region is CASSLNYRQGAEQYF. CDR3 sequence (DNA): TGCGCCAGCAGCTTGAATTATAGACAGGGGGCAGAGCAGTACTTC.

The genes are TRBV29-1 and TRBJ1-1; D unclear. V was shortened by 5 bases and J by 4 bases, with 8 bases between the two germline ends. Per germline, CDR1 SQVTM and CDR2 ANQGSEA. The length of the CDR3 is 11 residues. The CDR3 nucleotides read TGCAGCGTTTCCCGGGGCACTGAAGCTTTCTTT. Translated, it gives CSVSRGTEAFF.

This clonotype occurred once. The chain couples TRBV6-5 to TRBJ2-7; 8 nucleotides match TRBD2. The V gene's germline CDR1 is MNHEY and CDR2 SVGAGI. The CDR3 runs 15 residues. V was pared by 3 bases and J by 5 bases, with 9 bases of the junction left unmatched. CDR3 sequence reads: CASSYAGGPINEQYF. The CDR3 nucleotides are TGTGCCAGCAGTTATGCGGGAGGCCCCATAAACGAGCAGTACTTC.

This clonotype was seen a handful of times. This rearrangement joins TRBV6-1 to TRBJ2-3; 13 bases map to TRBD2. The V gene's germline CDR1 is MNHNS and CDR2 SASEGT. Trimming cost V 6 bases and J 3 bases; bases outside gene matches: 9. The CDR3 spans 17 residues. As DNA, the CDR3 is TGTGCCAGCAGCGAGGGACTAGCGGGAAGTTGGACAGATACGCAGTATTTT. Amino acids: CASSEGLAGSWTDTQYF.

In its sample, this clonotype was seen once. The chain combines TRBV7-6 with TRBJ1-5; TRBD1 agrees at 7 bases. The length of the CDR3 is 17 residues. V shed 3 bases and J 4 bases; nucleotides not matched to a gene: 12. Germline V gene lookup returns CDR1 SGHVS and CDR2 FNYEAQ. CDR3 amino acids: CASSFDADREGNQPQHF. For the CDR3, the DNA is TGTGCCAGCAGCTTCGATGCCGACAGGGAGGGGAATCAGCCCCAGCATTTT.

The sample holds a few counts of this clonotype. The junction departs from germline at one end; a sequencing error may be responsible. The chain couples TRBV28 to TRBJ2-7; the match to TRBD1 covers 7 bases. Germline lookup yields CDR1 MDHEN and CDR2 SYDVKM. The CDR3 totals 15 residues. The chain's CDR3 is CTSSPSRDSFYEQYF. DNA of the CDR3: TGTACCAGCAGCCCGAGTAGGGACAGCTTCTACGAGCAGTACTTC.

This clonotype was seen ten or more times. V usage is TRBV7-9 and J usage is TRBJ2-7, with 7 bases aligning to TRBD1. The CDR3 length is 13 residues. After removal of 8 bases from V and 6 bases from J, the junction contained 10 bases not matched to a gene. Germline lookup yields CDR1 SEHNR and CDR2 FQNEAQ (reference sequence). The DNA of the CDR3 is TGTGCCAGCCAAGGGACAGCCCTTATCGAGCAGTACTTC. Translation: CASQGTALIEQYF.

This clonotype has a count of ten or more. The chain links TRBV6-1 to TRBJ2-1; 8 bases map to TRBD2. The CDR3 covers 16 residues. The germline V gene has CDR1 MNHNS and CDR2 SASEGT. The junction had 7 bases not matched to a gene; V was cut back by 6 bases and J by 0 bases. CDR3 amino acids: CASRPLAGSSYNEQFF. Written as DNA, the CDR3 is TGTGCCAGCAGACCCTTAGCGGGAAGCTCCTACAATGAGCAGTTCTTC.

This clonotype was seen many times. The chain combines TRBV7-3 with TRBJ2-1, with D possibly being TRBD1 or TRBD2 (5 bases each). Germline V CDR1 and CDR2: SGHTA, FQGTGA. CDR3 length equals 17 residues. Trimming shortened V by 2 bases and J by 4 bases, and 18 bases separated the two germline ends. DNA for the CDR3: TGTGCCAGCAGCTTAGACTTAGTCCAGGGAGTATACAATGAGCAGTTCTTC. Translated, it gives CASSLDLVQGVYNEQFF.

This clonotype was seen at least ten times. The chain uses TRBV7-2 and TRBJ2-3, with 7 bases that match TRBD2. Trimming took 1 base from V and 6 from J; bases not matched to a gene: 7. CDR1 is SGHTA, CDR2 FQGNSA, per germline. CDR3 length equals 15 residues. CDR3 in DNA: TGTGCCAGCAGCTTAGATGGCGGGAGACCGGATACGCAGTATTTT. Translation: CASSLDGGRPDTQYF.

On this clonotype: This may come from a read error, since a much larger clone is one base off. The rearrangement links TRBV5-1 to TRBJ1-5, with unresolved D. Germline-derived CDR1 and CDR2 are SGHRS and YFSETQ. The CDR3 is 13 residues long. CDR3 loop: CASSFSPNQPRHF. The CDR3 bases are TGCGCCAGCAGCTTTTCGCCCAATCAGCCCCGGCATTTT.

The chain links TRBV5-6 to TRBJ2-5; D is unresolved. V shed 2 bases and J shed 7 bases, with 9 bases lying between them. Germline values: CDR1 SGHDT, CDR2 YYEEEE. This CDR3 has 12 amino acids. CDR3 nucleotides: TGTGCCAGCAGCTTAGCCCACGGGACCCAGTACTTC. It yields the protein CASSLAHGTQYF.

The CDR3 protein is CASSLEWLAGDTMAQYF. The CDR3 coding sequence is TGTGCCAGCAGTTTGGAGTGGCTAGCGGGAGATACAATGGCCCAGTACTTC. V usage is TRBV6-2 or TRBV6-3 and J usage is TRBJ2-5, with 10 bases aligning to TRBD2. This CDR3 spans 17 amino acids. With V trimmed by 4 bases and J by 9 bases, 17 bases remained unmatched. Germline loops: CDR1 MNHEY, CDR2 SVGEGT.

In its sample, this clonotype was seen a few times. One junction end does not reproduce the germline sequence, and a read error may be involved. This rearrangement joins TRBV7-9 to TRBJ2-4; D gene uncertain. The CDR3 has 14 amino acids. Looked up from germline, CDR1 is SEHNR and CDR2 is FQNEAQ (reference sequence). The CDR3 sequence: CASPNLVGQNFQYF. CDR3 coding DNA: TGTGCCAGCCCCAATTTGGTTGGGCAAAACTTTCAGTACTTC.

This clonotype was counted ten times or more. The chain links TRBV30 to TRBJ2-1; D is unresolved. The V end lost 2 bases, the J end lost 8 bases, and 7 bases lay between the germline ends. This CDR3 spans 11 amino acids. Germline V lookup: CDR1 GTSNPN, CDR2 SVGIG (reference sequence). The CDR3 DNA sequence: TGTGCCTGGAGTTTCCACGATGAGCAGTTCTTC. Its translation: CAWSFHDEQFF.

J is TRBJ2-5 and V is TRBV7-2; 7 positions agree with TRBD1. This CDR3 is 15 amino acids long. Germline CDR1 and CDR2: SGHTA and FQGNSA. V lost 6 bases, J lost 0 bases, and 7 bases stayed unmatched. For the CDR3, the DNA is TGTGCCAGCAGTCCCCGGGACAGCTACCAAGAGACCCAGTACTTC. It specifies CASSPRDSYQETQYF.

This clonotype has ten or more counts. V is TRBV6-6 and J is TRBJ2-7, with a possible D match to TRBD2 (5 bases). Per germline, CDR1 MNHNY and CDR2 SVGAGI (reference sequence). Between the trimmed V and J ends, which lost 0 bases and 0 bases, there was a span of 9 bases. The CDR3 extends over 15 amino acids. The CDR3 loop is CASSYSTRISYEQYF. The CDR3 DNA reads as TGTGCCAGCAGTTACTCCACTAGAATCTCCTACGAGCAGTACTTC.

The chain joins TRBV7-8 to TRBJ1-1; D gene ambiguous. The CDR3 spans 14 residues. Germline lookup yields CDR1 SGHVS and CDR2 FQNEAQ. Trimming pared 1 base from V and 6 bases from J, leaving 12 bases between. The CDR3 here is CASSLGGRAAEAFF. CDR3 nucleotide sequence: TGTGCCAGCAGCTTAGGTGGGAGGGCAGCTGAAGCTTTCTTT.

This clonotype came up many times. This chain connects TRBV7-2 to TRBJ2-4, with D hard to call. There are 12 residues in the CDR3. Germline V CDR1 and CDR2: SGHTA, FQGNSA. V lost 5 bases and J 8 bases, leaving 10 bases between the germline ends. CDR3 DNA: TGTGCCAGCAGCCTCGGACCGTACATTCAGTACTTC. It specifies CASSLGPYIQYF.

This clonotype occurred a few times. CDR3 loop: CAWSGTSGRLRETQYF. For the CDR3, the DNA is TGTGCCTGGAGTGGGACTAGCGGGAGATTGAGGGAGACCCAGTACTTC. This chain uses TRBV30 with TRBJ2-5, with TRBD2 matching 13 bases. The junction had 7 bases not matched to a gene; V was cut back by 1 base and J by 5 bases. CDR3 size: 16 residues. Germline V CDR1 and CDR2: GTSNPN, SVGIG (reference sequence).

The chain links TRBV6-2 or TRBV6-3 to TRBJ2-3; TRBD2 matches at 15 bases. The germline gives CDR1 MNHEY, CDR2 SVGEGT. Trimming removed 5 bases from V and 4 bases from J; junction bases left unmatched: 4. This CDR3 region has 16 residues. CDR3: CASSGLAGGQADTQYF. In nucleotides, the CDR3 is TGTGCCAGCAGTGGACTAGCGGGAGGGCAAGCAGATACGCAGTATTTT.

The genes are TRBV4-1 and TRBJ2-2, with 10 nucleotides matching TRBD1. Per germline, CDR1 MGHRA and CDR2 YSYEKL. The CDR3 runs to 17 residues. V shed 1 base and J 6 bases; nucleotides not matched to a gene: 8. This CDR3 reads CASSQVRQGAKSGELFF. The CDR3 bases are TGCGCCAGCAGCCAAGTCCGACAGGGGGCGAAATCCGGGGAGCTGTTTTTT.

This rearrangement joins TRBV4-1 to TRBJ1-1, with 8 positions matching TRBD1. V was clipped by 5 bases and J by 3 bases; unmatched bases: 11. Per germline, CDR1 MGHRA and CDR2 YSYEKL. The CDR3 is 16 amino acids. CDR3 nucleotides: TGCGCCAGCAGCTCGGGAGAGCAGGACAGGGACACTGAAGCTTTCTTT. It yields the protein CASSSGEQDRDTEAFF.

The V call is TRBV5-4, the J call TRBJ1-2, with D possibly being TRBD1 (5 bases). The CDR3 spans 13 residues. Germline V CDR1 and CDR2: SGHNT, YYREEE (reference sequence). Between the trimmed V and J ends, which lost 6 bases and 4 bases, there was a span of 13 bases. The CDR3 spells CASNPGGSYGYTF. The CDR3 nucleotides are TGTGCCAGCAACCCGGGGGGTTCCTATGGCTACACCTTC.